The T cell receptor (beta chain) under discussion was sequenced for a study of blood T cells in healthy people across ages. The study recruited healthy Caucasian donors from Russia who were aged roughly 6 to 100. Every sample gave at least 5 micrograms of total RNA when it was extracted. For the second PCR, which ran for about 6 to 11 cycles, a sample-barcoded 5' primer and a J-beta primer mix were used. From the 5' RACE reads, TCRdb called clonotypes with MiXCR, one entry per CDR3 protein. The table lists 700,000 to 950,000 distinct CDR3 sequences, roughly 50% of them singletons. Turning to this clonotype: The antigen is unknown. A read error may produce the germline difference seen at one junction end.

CDR1 LGHNA and CDR2 YNFKEQ come from the germline V gene. This CDR3 is built from 13 residues. Study outcomes and limitations: Correlation between TCR beta diversity and naive T cell percentage was strong.

The source is a man younger than 40 in good health. The rearrangement joins TRBV4-2 to TRBJ1-1, with D possibly TRBD1 on 6 matching bases. The sequencing sample was made of blood. In nucleotides, the CDR3 is TGTGCCAGCAACCAACAGGGGAACACTGAAGCTTTCTTT. Translated: CASNQQGNTEAFF.